The next 21 T cell receptor beta chains were all read from a single sample in a study of cytomegalovirus exposure and HLA in healthy donors. Researchers ran the PCR with 60 Vbeta and 13 Jbeta primers. Profiled with immunoSEQ multiplex PCR; TCRdb holds only in-frame clones, not every one. The sample has roughly 140,000 clones, nearly 80% seen once; the top ten hold about 0.66%. Sequencing was done on a sample of PBMCs. These receptors were taken from a male donor in good health and CMV-seronegative.

The chain couples TRBV6-5 to TRBJ1-1, with D tentatively TRBD1 (6 bases). The ends were cut back, 2 bases at V and 1 base at J, with 14 bases in the middle. This CDR3 contains 16 residues. CDR1 is MNHEY, CDR2 SVGAGI, per germline. The CDR3 spells CASSYEGGLRNTEAFF. In DNA, the CDR3 is TGTGCCAGCAGTTACGAGGGGGGGCTGAGGAACACTGAAGCTTTCTTT.

This clone was seen once. This chain uses TRBV2 with TRBJ1-1; 7 bases align to TRBD1. The junction had 2 bases not matched to a gene; V was cut back by 6 bases and J by 1 base. The germline CDR1 and CDR2 sequences are SNHLY and FYNNEI. The CDR3 contains 13 residues. CDR3 in amino acids: CASSRDRNTEAFF. Written as DNA, the CDR3 is TGTGCCAGCAGCCGGGACAGGAACACTGAAGCTTTCTTT.

The chain links TRBV4-1 to TRBJ1-1; 10 bases are a match to TRBD1. J was trimmed by 0 bases and V by 1 base; bases with no gene match: 17. The CDR3 is 21 amino acids. CDR1 and CDR2 from the germline V gene are MGHRA and YSYEKL. CDR3 sequence: CASSQGKGQGNFVWMNTEAFF. The DNA of the CDR3 is TGCGCCAGCAGCCAAGGTAAGGGACAGGGGAACTTCGTATGGATGAACACTGAAGCTTTCTTT.

The rearrangement links TRBV5-1 to TRBJ1-4; D may be TRBD1 (5 bases). The CDR3 runs 15 residues. Germline CDR1 is SGHRS and CDR2 is YFSETQ. Trimming removed 0 bases at V and 6 bases at J, with 12 bases between. CDR3: CASSLAGGGYEKLFF. The DNA of the CDR3 is TGCGCCAGCAGCTTGGCCGGGGGGGGGTATGAAAAACTGTTTTTT. The full variable domain, in which reference TRBV5-1 and TRBJ1-4 provide the parts outside the CDR3, is KAGVTQTPRYLIKTRGQQVTLSCSPISGHRSVSWYQQTPGQGLQFLFEYFSETQRNKGNFPGRFSGRQFSNSRSEMNVSTLELGDSALYLCASSLAGGGYEKLFFGSGTQLSVL.

The J gene is TRBJ2-5, the V gene TRBV27, with 14 bases that match TRBD2. This CDR3 contains 19 residues. Germline lookup yields CDR1 MNHEY and CDR2 SMNVEV (reference sequence). The V gene end was trimmed by 4 bases and the J gene end by 5 bases; junction bases not matched to a gene: 15. As DNA, the CDR3 is TGTGCCAGCAGTTGGTCCGGGACTAGCGGGAGAAAGGCTCACGAGACCCAGTACTTC. Translation gives CASSWSGTSGRKAHETQYF.

This clone came up a few times. CDR3: CASSPPMPGGTEAFF. The CDR3 coding sequence is TGTGCCAGCTCACCACCGATGCCGGGGGGCACTGAAGCTTTCTTT. The chain joins TRBV18 to TRBJ1-1, with D possibly being TRBD1 (5 bases). The CDR3 totals 15 residues. Trimming removed 0 bases from V and 4 bases from J, with 12 bases in between. Germline CDR1 KGHSH, CDR2 LQKENI. Filled out from reference TRBV18 and TRBJ1-1, the complete variable domain reads NAGVMQNPRHLVRRRGQEARLRCSPMKGHSHVYWYRQLPEEGLKFMVYLQKENIIDESGMPKERFSAEFPKEGPSILRIQQVVRGDSAAYFCASSPPMPGGTEAFFGQGTRLTVV.

This clone has more than one count but fewer than ten. The V gene is TRBV2, the J gene TRBJ2-1, with 14 bases lining up with TRBD2. Germline V CDR1 and CDR2: SNHLY, FYNNEI. Trimming at V came to 8 bases and at J to 7 bases, leaving 4 bases not matched to a gene. The CDR3 spans 14 residues. CDR3 protein: CASVGTSGSNEQFF. The CDR3 bases are TGTGCCAGCGTGGGGACTAGCGGGAGTAATGAGCAGTTCTTC.

This clone was detected only a few times. CDR3 loop: CASSPDRVWTGELFF. The CDR3, as DNA: TGCGCCAGCAGCCCGGACAGGGTTTGGACCGGGGAGCTGTTTTTT. The chain employs TRBV5-1 and TRBJ2-2, with TRBD1 matching over 8 bases. The CDR3 contains 15 residues. The V gene end was trimmed by 4 bases and the J gene end by 5 bases; junction bases not matched to a gene: 7. Germline CDR1 SGHRS, CDR2 YFSETQ. Supplemented by reference TRBV5-1 and TRBJ2-2, the full variable domain reads KAGVTQTPRYLIKTRGQQVTLSCSPISGHRSVSWYQQTPGQGLQFLFEYFSETQRNKGNFPGRFSGRQFSNSRSEMNVSTLELGDSALYLCASSPDRVWTGELFFGEGSRLTVL.

The chain links TRBV5-1 to TRBJ1-1; D is unresolved. Deletions cut 1 base from V and 0 bases from J, with 13 bases between. The CDR3 totals 16 residues. CDR1 and CDR2 (germline): SGHRS, YFSETQ. DNA of the CDR3: TGCGCCAGCAGCTTGTGGGAGAGAGCGATGAACACTGAAGCTTTCTTT. It encodes CASSLWERAMNTEAFF.

The chain joins TRBV30 to TRBJ1-2; TRBD1 might be the D (6 bases). CDR1 is GTSNPN and CDR2 is SVGIG in the germline V gene (reference sequence). The germline V and J ends were trimmed by 2 bases and 8 bases, with 12 bases remaining between them. This CDR3 comprises 12 residues. Written as DNA, the CDR3 is TGTGCCTGGAGTTCAGGGGCGCCGGGCTACACCTTC. It translates to CAWSSGAPGYTF.

This clone occurred a few times. The chain is built from TRBV9 and TRBJ1-6, with a weak D call TRBD1 (6 bases). Trimming removed 1 base at V and 7 bases at J, with 9 bases between. CDR3 length equals 14 residues. Germline lookup yields CDR1 SGDLS and CDR2 YYNGEE. Written as DNA, the CDR3 is TGTGCCAGCAGCGTAACAGGGCACAATTCACCCCTCCACTTT. Translating it yields CASSVTGHNSPLHF.

J is TRBJ2-7 and V is TRBV10-1; 9 bases map to TRBD1. After removal of 4 bases from V and 1 base from J, the junction contained 5 bases not matched to a gene. Germline V CDR1 and CDR2: WNHNN, SYGVQD (reference sequence). The CDR3 spans 15 residues. Written as DNA, the CDR3 is TGCGCCAGCAGTGTACCGGGACAGGGATCCTACGAGCAGTACTTC. Translation: CASSVPGQGSYEQYF.

The CDR3: CASSPRTDPRGTQYF. In DNA, the CDR3 is TGTGCCAGCAGCCCCCGGACCGACCCCCGGGGGACCCAGTACTTC. The J gene is TRBJ2-5, the V gene TRBV4-2, with D tentatively TRBD2 (5 bases). Germline V gene data show CDR1 as LGHNA and CDR2 as YNFKEQ. Trimming stripped 4 bases from V and 7 bases from J, with 19 bases between. CDR3 length: 15 residues.

The chain uses TRBV9 and TRBJ1-2, with 7 bases aligning to TRBD1. Germline V gene sequence: CDR1 SGDLS, CDR2 YYNGEE. The CDR3 spans 16 residues. With V trimmed by 3 bases and J by 0 bases, 8 bases remained unmatched. DNA for the CDR3: TGTGCCAGCAGCGCCCAGGGACAGACAACTAACTATGGCTACACCTTC. Translating it yields CASSAQGQTTNYGYTF.

This clone is a singleton in its sample. V usage is TRBV5-1 and J usage is TRBJ2-3, with D perhaps TRBD1 (5 bases). Germline values: CDR1 SGHRS, CDR2 YFSETQ. The CDR3 has 15 amino acids. V lost 4 bases and J 3 bases, leaving 15 bases between the germline ends. The CDR3 loop reads CASSPQGVWTDTQYF. DNA for the CDR3: TGCGCCAGCAGCCCCCAGGGCGTCTGGACAGATACGCAGTATTTT.

CDR3 in DNA: TGTGCCAGCACCGGACTAGCCCCCCCCTACGAGCAGTACTTC. Its protein product is CASTGLAPPYEQYF. The genes are TRBV6-1 and TRBJ2-7; 8 positions agree with TRBD2. This CDR3 region has 14 residues. Looked up from germline, CDR1 is MNHNS and CDR2 is SASEGT. J was trimmed by 2 bases and V by 7 bases; bases with no gene match: 7.

The chain joins TRBV4-3 to TRBJ2-1; no firm D call. This CDR3 is built from 13 residues. Trimming removed 0 bases at V and 6 bases at J, with 6 bases between. Germline V CDR1 and CDR2: LGHNA, YSLEER. CDR3: CASSQDLGNEQFF. The CDR3 coding sequence is TGCGCCAGCAGCCAAGATCTAGGCAATGAGCAGTTCTTC.

In its sample, this clone was seen a few times. The V gene is TRBV7-2, the J gene TRBJ1-2; TRBD1 agrees at 9 bases. V was pared by 5 bases and J by 2 bases, with 6 bases of the junction left unmatched. This CDR3 has 15 amino acids. In germline, CDR1 is SGHTA, CDR2 FQGNSA. This CDR3 reads CASSLMGTGNYGYTF. As DNA, the CDR3 is TGTGCCAGCAGCCTTATGGGGACAGGGAACTATGGCTACACCTTC.

This clone was seen just once. This CDR3 is also generated by other DNA sequences in the sample. CDR3 region: CASSVGGALYEQYF. The CDR3 DNA follows: TGTGCCAGCAGTGTGGGAGGGGCGCTCTACGAGCAGTACTTC. The chain has TRBV6-1 and TRBJ2-7; 7 nucleotides line up with TRBD2. V shed 4 bases, J shed 3 bases, and the junction held 6 bases outside the gene matches. This CDR3 contains 14 residues. Germline values: CDR1 MNHNS, CDR2 SASEGT.

This chain joins TRBV7-3 and TRBJ1-2; 9 bases fit TRBD1. Germline assignment: CDR1 SGHTA and CDR2 FQGTGA. V dropped 5 bases and J dropped 2; count of bases not matched to a gene: 3. There are 14 residues in the CDR3. The CDR3 sequence is CASSQGTGNYGYTF. The CDR3 DNA reads as TGTGCCAGCAGCCAAGGGACAGGGAACTATGGCTACACCTTC.

This chain links TRBV7-6 with TRBJ2-2, with a weak D call TRBD2 (7 bases). Trimming took off 1 base at V and 3 bases at J, with 9 bases between the two ends. The CDR3 extends over 15 amino acids. The germline gives CDR1 SGHVS, CDR2 FNYEAQ. As DNA, the CDR3 is TGTGCCAGCAGCTTAGAGGGGGGGGACACCGGGGAGCTGTTTTTT. Amino acids: CASSLEGGDTGELFF.